The next 9 T cell receptor beta chains were all read from a single sample in a study of TIL therapy for anti-PD-1-resistant metastatic lung cancer. Sequencing used immunoSEQ v3. Repertoires were generated with immunoSEQ multiplex PCR, while TCRdb's copy carries only in-frame clones and drops some. The sample lists tens of thousands of clones, 70% to 75% occurring once. As for time point: pre-treatment sample, taken before nivolumab and TIL therapy. This specimen was blood, taken at baseline. The receptors originated from a person aged 25 to 85 with non-small cell lung cancer.

The chain employs TRBV7-9 and TRBJ2-7, with 9 bases fitting TRBD1. Per germline, CDR1 SEHNR and CDR2 FQNEAQ (reference sequence). The CDR3 runs 15 residues. V gave up 1 base and J gave up 5 bases; unmatched junction bases: 6. Here the CDR3 DNA reads TGTGCCAGCAGCTTAGGAGGGACAGGGTTACACGAGCAGTACTTC. It encodes CASSLGGTGLHEQYF.

The J gene is TRBJ2-7, the V gene TRBV2, with 8 bases fitting TRBD2. Germline V gives CDR1 SNHLY, CDR2 FYNNEI. Germline trimming cut 5 bases from V and 0 bases from J; bases unmatched to any gene: 6. The CDR3 covers 15 residues. DNA for the CDR3: TGTGCCAGCAGTAGGAGCGGGGGCCTCTCCTACGAGCAGTACTTC. It is translated as CASSRSGGLSYEQYF.

This clone was recorded a few times. V and J are TRBV28 and TRBJ1-5; the D gene is possibly TRBD1 (6 bases). Trimming pared 7 bases from V and 0 bases from J, leaving 25 bases between. CDR1 and CDR2 (germline): MDHEN, SYDVKM. CDR3 length: 19 amino acids. Here the CDR3 reads CASNLDRKSIGYSNQPQHF. The CDR3 DNA reads as TGTGCCAGCAACCTGGACAGAAAGAGTATAGGGTATAGCAATCAGCCCCAGCATTTT.

This chain connects TRBV6-5 to TRBJ1-6; 8 nucleotides align to TRBD1. This CDR3 is built from 15 residues. Germline assignment: CDR1 MNHEY and CDR2 SVGAGI. The V and J ends lost 6 bases and 8 bases, in that order; junction bases with no gene match: 9. Written as DNA, the CDR3 is TGTGCCAGCAGCACCCGACAGGGGAAGGATTCACCCCTCCACTTT. Protein product: CASSTRQGKDSPLHF.

This clone showed up just a few times. The CDR3 loop reads CASSASSYYEQYF. CDR3 sequence (DNA): TGTGCCAGCAGTGCGTCCTCTTACTACGAGCAGTACTTC. The chain has TRBV2 and TRBJ2-7; unclear D gene. The V gene lost 4 bases and the J gene lost 3 bases, with 10 bases spanning the gap. The CDR3 covers 13 residues. Germline V gene sequence: CDR1 SNHLY, CDR2 FYNNEI.

The CDR3 DNA follows: TGCGCCAGCAGCCCTCGCCCAGGGGGCATCTATGGCTACACCTTC. Protein product: CASSPRPGGIYGYTF. This chain uses TRBV4-3 with TRBJ1-2; TRBD1 matches 8 bases. Germline V lookup: CDR1 LGHNA, CDR2 YSLEER. The V and J ends lost 4 bases and 4 bases, in that order; junction bases with no gene match: 8. This CDR3 contains 15 residues.

The gene calls are TRBV5-4 and TRBJ2-7; 8 positions match TRBD2. The ends lost 4 bases at V and 7 bases at J; junction bases unmatched: 19. The V gene's germline CDR1 is SGHNT and CDR2 YYREEE (reference sequence). The CDR3 has 17 amino acids. The CDR3: CASSPLRVEREQGEQYF. As DNA, the CDR3 is TGTGCCAGCAGCCCCCTTAGGGTCGAGCGGGAGCAGGGTGAGCAGTACTTC.

The chain combines TRBV9 with TRBJ1-6; D call uncertain. The germline V gene has CDR1 SGDLS and CDR2 YYNGEE. This CDR3 region has 15 residues. Trimming shortened V by 4 bases and J by 8 bases, and 16 bases separated the two germline ends. The DNA of the CDR3 is TGTGCCAGCAGCCCGGACCCACGCAGGTATTCACCCCTCCACTTT. The encoded protein is CASSPDPRRYSPLHF.

This sequence joins TRBV27 and TRBJ2-3; D gene uncertain. V was clipped by 3 bases and J by 4 bases, with 5 bases between them. CDR1 is MNHEY and CDR2 is SMNVEV in the germline V gene (reference sequence). This CDR3 contains 12 residues. The CDR3 sequence is CASSFNPDTQYF. CDR3 bases: TGTGCCAGCAGTTTCAATCCAGATACGCAGTATTTT.